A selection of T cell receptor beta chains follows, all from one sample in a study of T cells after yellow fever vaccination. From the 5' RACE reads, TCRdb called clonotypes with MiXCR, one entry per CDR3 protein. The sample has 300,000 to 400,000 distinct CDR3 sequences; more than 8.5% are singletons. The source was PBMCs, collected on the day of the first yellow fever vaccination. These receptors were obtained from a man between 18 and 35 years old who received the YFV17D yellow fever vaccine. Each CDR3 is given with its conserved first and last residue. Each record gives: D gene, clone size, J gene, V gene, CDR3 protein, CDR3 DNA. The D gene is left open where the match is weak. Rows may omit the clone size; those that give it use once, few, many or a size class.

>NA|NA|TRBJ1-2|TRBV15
CATSRDSGSYGYTF
TGTGCCACCAGCAGAGATTCCGGCAGCTATGGCTACACCTTC
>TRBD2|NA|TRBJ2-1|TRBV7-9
CASSKPLAGANNEQFF
TGTGCCAGCAGCAAACCCCTAGCGGGGGCTAACAATGAGCAGTTCTTC
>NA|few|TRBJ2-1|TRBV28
CASRSNEQFF
TGTGCCAGCAGGTCCAATGAGCAGTTCTTC
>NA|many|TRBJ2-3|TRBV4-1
CASSHYRSTDTQYF
TGCGCCAGCAGCCACTACAGAAGCACAGATACGCAGTATTTT
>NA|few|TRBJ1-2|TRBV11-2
CASSSPGGGANYGYTF
TGTGCCAGCAGCTCTCCGGGAGGGGGGGCTAACTATGGCTACACCTTC
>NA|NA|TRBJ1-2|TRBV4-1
CASPPVGVARGYTF
TGCGCCAGCCCCCCTGTAGGGGTTGCGCGGGGCTACACCTTC
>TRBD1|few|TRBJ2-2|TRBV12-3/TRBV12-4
CASSPDRGGTGELFF
TGTGCCAGCAGTCCTGACAGGGGGGGCACCGGGGAGCTGTTTTTT
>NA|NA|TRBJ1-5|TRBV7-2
CASSLDSDQPQHF
TGTGCCAGCAGCTTAGACAGCGATCAGCCCCAGCATTTT
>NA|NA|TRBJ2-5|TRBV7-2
CASSLNGETQYF
TGTGCCAGCAGCTTAAATGGAGAGACCCAGTACTTC
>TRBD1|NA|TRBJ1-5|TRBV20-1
CSAGTGVQPQHF
TGCAGTGCCGGGACAGGGGTTCAGCCCCAGCATTTT
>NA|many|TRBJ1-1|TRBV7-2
CASSTRSAGEAFF
TGTGCCAGCAGCACCAGATCGGCGGGTGAAGCTTTCTTT
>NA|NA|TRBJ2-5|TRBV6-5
CASSYGVGPKTQYF
TGTGCCAGCAGTTACGGGGTGGGTCCCAAGACCCAGTACTTC
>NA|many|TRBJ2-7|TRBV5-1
CASSLQGSRDGEQYF
TGCGCCAGCAGCTTGCAGGGTTCCAGGGACGGGGAGCAGTACTTC
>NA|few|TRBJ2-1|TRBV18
CASSPSESHRQFF
TGTGCCAGCTCACCTTCAGAGAGCCACAGGCAGTTCTTC
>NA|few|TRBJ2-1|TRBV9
CASSVASDSYNEQFF
TGTGCCAGCAGCGTAGCGTCGGACTCCTACAATGAGCAGTTCTTC
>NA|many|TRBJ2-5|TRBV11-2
CASSLVRGQETQYF
TGTGCCAGCAGCTTAGTCAGGGGCCAAGAGACCCAGTACTTC
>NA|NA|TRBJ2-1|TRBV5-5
CASSLGESYNEQFF
TGTGCCAGCAGCTTGGGAGAGTCCTACAATGAGCAGTTCTTC
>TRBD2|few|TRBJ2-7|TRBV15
CATSTRTSSYEQYF
TGTGCCACCAGCACCCGGACTAGCTCCTACGAGCAGTACTTC
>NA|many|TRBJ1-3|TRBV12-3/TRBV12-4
CASTTDTVGYF
TGTGCCAGCACCACGGACACCGTAGGATATTTT
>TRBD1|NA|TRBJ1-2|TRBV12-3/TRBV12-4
CASSPTRTGTNYGYTF
TGTGCCAGCAGCCCCACCCGGACAGGAACTAACTATGGCTACACCTTC
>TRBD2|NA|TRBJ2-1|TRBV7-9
CASSLERGAWEQFF
TGTGCCAGCAGCTTAGAGCGGGGGGCGTGGGAGCAGTTCTTC
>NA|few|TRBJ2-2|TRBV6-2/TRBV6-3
CASRTTGEGTGELFF
TGTGCCAGCAGGACGACAGGGGAGGGCACCGGGGAGCTGTTTTTT
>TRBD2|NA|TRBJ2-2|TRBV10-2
CASKTSGMAGELFF
TGCGCCAGCAAAACTAGCGGGATGGCCGGGGAGCTGTTTTTT
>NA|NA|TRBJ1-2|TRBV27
CASSLSPPGEYNYGYTF
TGTGCCAGCAGTTTATCGCCCCCCGGGGAGTATAACTATGGCTACACCTTC
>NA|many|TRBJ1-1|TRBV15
CATSRGRGEGEAFF
TGTGCCACCAGCAGAGGCCGGGGGGAGGGTGAAGCTTTCTTT
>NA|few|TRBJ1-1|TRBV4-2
CASSPVNVNTEAFF
TGTGCCAGCAGCCCAGTTAATGTGAACACTGAAGCTTTCTTT
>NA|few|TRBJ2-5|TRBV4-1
CASSQEGFSKETQYF
TGCGCCAGCAGCCAAGAAGGTTTCTCCAAAGAGACCCAGTACTTC
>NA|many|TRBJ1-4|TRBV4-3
CASSQGSRANEKLFF
TGCGCCAGCAGCCAGGGATCCAGGGCAAATGAAAAACTGTTTTTT
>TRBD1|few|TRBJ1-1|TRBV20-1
CSARGTGNTEAFF
TGCAGTGCTAGAGGGACAGGGAACACTGAAGCTTTCTTT
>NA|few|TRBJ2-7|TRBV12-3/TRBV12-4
CASSKTESSYEQYF
TGTGCCAGCAGTAAGACGGAGAGCTCCTACGAGCAGTACTTC
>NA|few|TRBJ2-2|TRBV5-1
CASSLRGVHTGELFF
TGCGCCAGCAGCTTGCGCGGGGTTCACACCGGGGAGCTGTTTTTT
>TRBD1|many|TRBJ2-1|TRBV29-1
CSVAAQGAGQFF
TGCAGCGTCGCCGCTCAGGGGGCCGGGCAGTTCTTC
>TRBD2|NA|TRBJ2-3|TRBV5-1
CASSFSGGDTDTQYF
TGCGCCAGCAGCTTTAGCGGGGGGGACACAGATACGCAGTATTTT